A selection of T cell receptor beta chains follows, all from one sample in a study of T cell responses to AZD1222 COVID-19 vaccine. Sequencing used immunoSEQ multiplex PCR; TCRdb keeps in-frame clones, though not all of them. The sample records some 150,000 clones, 70% to 90% being singletons. The sample in question was peripheral blood, obtained on day 0 of AZD1222 vaccination. The receptors come from an adult in good health. Each CDR3 is given with its conserved first and last residue. D genes are given only for firm matches. A row's size may be missing; if present it is once, few, many or a size class.

V gene: TRBV4-2; J gene: TRBJ2-3; clone size: NA; D gene: NA; CDR3 DNA: TGTGCCAGCAGCCAGATGGGTACAGATACGCAGTATTTT; CDR3 protein: CASSQMGTDTQYF
V gene: TRBV20-1; J gene: TRBJ1-1; clone size: NA; D gene: NA; CDR3 DNA: TGCAGTGCTAGAGCGCCCGTAGTGGCTTTCTTT; CDR3 protein: CSARAPVVAFF
V gene: TRBV7-2; J gene: TRBJ2-7; clone size: NA; D gene: NA; CDR3 DNA: TGTGCCAGCAGCTTACCGGTTCTAAGGGAGCAGTACTTC; CDR3 protein: CASSLPVLREQYF
V gene: TRBV3-1/TRBV3-2; J gene: TRBJ1-2; clone size: NA; D gene: TRBD1; CDR3 DNA: TGTGCCAGCAGCGTCGGGACAGGGGGCGATGGCTACACCTTC; CDR3 protein: CASSVGTGGDGYTF
V gene: TRBV7-2; J gene: TRBJ1-4; clone size: NA; D gene: TRBD1; CDR3 DNA: TGTGCCAGCAGCCGGGACAGCAATGAAAAACTGTTTTTT; CDR3 protein: CASSRDSNEKLFF
V gene: TRBV14; J gene: TRBJ1-2; clone size: few; D gene: NA; CDR3 DNA: TGTGCCAGCAGCCACTGGACAGACGGCTACACCTTC; CDR3 protein: CASSHWTDGYTF
V gene: TRBV7-2; J gene: TRBJ1-1; clone size: NA; D gene: TRBD1; CDR3 DNA: TGTGCCAGCAGCGTGTCCTTTCAGGGGGACACTGAAGCTTTCTTT; CDR3 protein: CASSVSFQGDTEAFF
V gene: TRBV6-4; J gene: TRBJ1-5; clone size: few; D gene: NA; CDR3 DNA: TGTGCCAGCGCTCTCCGATGGAAAAGGGGGATCAGCAATCAGCCCCAGCATTTT; CDR3 protein: CASALRWKRGISNQPQHF
V gene: TRBV27; J gene: TRBJ1-5; clone size: NA; D gene: NA; CDR3 DNA: TGTGCCAGCAGTTCAACCAATCAGCCCCAGCATTTT; CDR3 protein: CASSSTNQPQHF
V gene: TRBV7-8; J gene: TRBJ2-7; clone size: once; D gene: NA; CDR3 DNA: TGTGCCAGCAGCTTAGCGGGGTTCGAAGCCAGCTCCTACGAGCAGTACTTC; CDR3 protein: CASSLAGFEASSYEQYF
V gene: TRBV15; J gene: TRBJ2-6; clone size: once; D gene: NA; CDR3 DNA: TGTGCCACCAGTCCTCGGGGCTCTGGGGCCAACGTCCTGACTTTC; CDR3 protein: CATSPRGSGANVLTF
V gene: TRBV18; J gene: TRBJ1-1; clone size: NA; D gene: NA; CDR3 DNA: TGTGCCAGCTCCCCTGGGGGGGCGCATAAGACTGAAGCTTTCTTT; CDR3 protein: CASSPGGAHKTEAFF
V gene: TRBV7-2; J gene: TRBJ1-6; clone size: NA; D gene: NA; CDR3 DNA: TGTGCCAGCAGCTTAGGGTCCTATAATTCACCCCTCCACTTT; CDR3 protein: CASSLGSYNSPLHF
V gene: TRBV27; J gene: TRBJ2-1; clone size: NA; D gene: NA; CDR3 DNA: TGTGCCAGCAGGTCCGAAGGGGGAATTGACAATGAGCAGTTCTTC; CDR3 protein: CASRSEGGIDNEQFF
V gene: TRBV10-1; J gene: TRBJ2-2; clone size: once; D gene: NA; CDR3 DNA: TGCGCCAGCTCGGTCTCGAACACCGGGGAGCTGTTTTTT; CDR3 protein: CASSVSNTGELFF
V gene: TRBV10-3; J gene: TRBJ1-1; clone size: NA; D gene: NA; CDR3 DNA: TGTGCCATCAGACAGAACACTGAAGCTTTCTTT; CDR3 protein: CAIRQNTEAFF
V gene: TRBV7-7; J gene: TRBJ1-1; clone size: NA; D gene: NA; CDR3 DNA: TGTGCCAGCAGCTTAAACCACGGATCTGAAGCTTTCTTT; CDR3 protein: CASSLNHGSEAFF
V gene: TRBV10-3; J gene: TRBJ1-1; clone size: NA; D gene: NA; CDR3 DNA: TGTGCCATCAGTAGGGAGAACACTGAAGCTTTCTTT; CDR3 protein: CAISRENTEAFF
V gene: TRBV28; J gene: TRBJ2-7; clone size: once; D gene: TRBD2; CDR3 DNA: TGTGCCAGCAGTTTCAGGACTAGCGGGAGTAGGGTCTACGAGCAGTACTTC; CDR3 protein: CASSFRTSGSRVYEQYF
V gene: TRBV7-2; J gene: TRBJ1-5; clone size: NA; D gene: NA; CDR3 DNA: TGTGCCAGCAGCCCGGAGACCCAGCCCAATCAGCCCCAGCATTTT; CDR3 protein: CASSPETQPNQPQHF
V gene: TRBV20-1; J gene: TRBJ1-1; clone size: NA; D gene: NA; CDR3 DNA: TGCAGTGCTAGAGATTTAAGTAAAGCTTTCTTT; CDR3 protein: CSARDLSKAFF
V gene: TRBV14; J gene: TRBJ2-7; clone size: once; D gene: NA; CDR3 DNA: TGTGCCAGCAGCCAAGATATAACAGACTACGAGCAGTACTTC; CDR3 protein: CASSQDITDYEQYF
V gene: TRBV27; J gene: TRBJ2-1; clone size: NA; D gene: NA; CDR3 DNA: TGTGCCAGCAGTCGGGGGTATGCCAGTTCGTACAATGAGCAGTTCTTC; CDR3 protein: CASSRGYASSYNEQFF
V gene: TRBV25-1; J gene: TRBJ1-2; clone size: NA; D gene: NA; CDR3 DNA: TGTGCCAGCAGTGTGGCAGGGAGGGATGGCTACACCTTC; CDR3 protein: CASSVAGRDGYTF
V gene: TRBV6-1; J gene: TRBJ1-2; clone size: NA; D gene: NA; CDR3 DNA: TGTGCCAGCAGTGAGAGCCGGACAGCATACGTCTATGGCTACACCTTC; CDR3 protein: CASSESRTAYVYGYTF
V gene: TRBV9; J gene: TRBJ2-1; clone size: few; D gene: NA; CDR3 DNA: TGTGCCAGCAGTCCTTACTGGAACGCAATTTATGAGCAGTTCTTC; CDR3 protein: CASSPYWNAIYEQFF
V gene: TRBV19; J gene: TRBJ1-2; clone size: NA; D gene: TRBD1; CDR3 DNA: TGTGCCAGTAGTATTCTGAGGGGGCGAGGCTATGGCTACACCTTC; CDR3 protein: CASSILRGRGYGYTF
V gene: TRBV28; J gene: TRBJ1-5; clone size: NA; D gene: NA; CDR3 DNA: TGTGCCAGCAGTTCTCGGGACCTCAATCAGCCCCAGCATTTT; CDR3 protein: CASSSRDLNQPQHF
V gene: TRBV15; J gene: TRBJ2-3; clone size: once; D gene: NA; CDR3 DNA: TGTGCCACCAGCAGAGAGAGCACAGATACGCAGTATTTT; CDR3 protein: CATSRESTDTQYF
V gene: TRBV7-9; J gene: TRBJ1-3; clone size: NA; D gene: NA; CDR3 DNA: TGTGCCAGCACCTTGAGGGGGTCAGGGACTGGAAACACCATATATTTT; CDR3 protein: CASTLRGSGTGNTIYF
V gene: TRBV10-3; J gene: TRBJ1-3; clone size: NA; D gene: TRBD1; CDR3 DNA: TGTGCCATCAGTCGTAGGACAGGCCGCTCTGGAAACACCATATATTTT; CDR3 protein: CAISRRTGRSGNTIYF
V gene: TRBV18; J gene: TRBJ1-1; clone size: NA; D gene: NA; CDR3 DNA: TGTGCCAGCTCACCATTTCCCCCACGGAACACTGAAGCTTTCTTT; CDR3 protein: CASSPFPPRNTEAFF
V gene: TRBV19; J gene: TRBJ2-3; clone size: NA; D gene: TRBD2; CDR3 DNA: TGTGCCAGTAGTATAGGGGAGGGAGCCAGCACAGATACGCAGTATTTT; CDR3 protein: CASSIGEGASTDTQYF
V gene: TRBV4-3; J gene: TRBJ2-2; clone size: NA; D gene: TRBD2; CDR3 DNA: TGCGCCAGCAGCCAGTTTCCGGGACTAGCGGGAGATGGGCGCACCGGGGAGCTGTTTTTT; CDR3 protein: CASSQFPGLAGDGRTGELFF
V gene: TRBV19; J gene: TRBJ2-7; clone size: NA; D gene: TRBD2; CDR3 DNA: TGTGCCAGTAGTGTAGCGGGAGGACCCTACGAGCAGTACTTC; CDR3 protein: CASSVAGGPYEQYF
V gene: TRBV7-2; J gene: TRBJ2-7; clone size: NA; D gene: NA; CDR3 DNA: TGTGCCAGCAGCTTAGGTACGAATTCCTACGAGCAGTACTTC; CDR3 protein: CASSLGTNSYEQYF
V gene: TRBV5-1; J gene: TRBJ2-7; clone size: once; D gene: TRBD1; CDR3 DNA: TGCGCCAGCAGCCCGGGACAGGGGCCTGTGCAGTACTTC; CDR3 protein: CASSPGQGPVQYF
V gene: TRBV19; J gene: TRBJ2-7; clone size: NA; D gene: NA; CDR3 DNA: TGTGCCAGTAGTGCCACTACGGGCCCGTACGAGCAGTACTTC; CDR3 protein: CASSATTGPYEQYF
V gene: TRBV3-1/TRBV3-2; J gene: TRBJ2-7; clone size: NA; D gene: TRBD2; CDR3 DNA: TGTGCCAGCAGCCAAGACGGGGGACTAGCGAGGGCCGAGCAGTACTTC; CDR3 protein: CASSQDGGLARAEQYF
V gene: TRBV19; J gene: TRBJ2-1; clone size: NA; D gene: TRBD2; CDR3 DNA: TGTGCCAGTAGTATAGATCGGGGGGTCTCCTACAATGAGCAGTTCTTC; CDR3 protein: CASSIDRGVSYNEQFF
V gene: TRBV7-2; J gene: TRBJ1-2; clone size: NA; D gene: NA; CDR3 DNA: TGTGCCAGCAGCCTAAGCCACAACATCAACTATGGCTACACCTTC; CDR3 protein: CASSLSHNINYGYTF
V gene: TRBV6-5; J gene: TRBJ1-2; clone size: NA; D gene: NA; CDR3 DNA: TGTGCCAGCAGTTACGGTGAAGCTAACTATGGCTACACCTTC; CDR3 protein: CASSYGEANYGYTF
V gene: TRBV7-2; J gene: TRBJ2-3; clone size: once; D gene: NA; CDR3 DNA: TGTGCCAGCAGCTTTGGAACAGATACGCAGTATTTT; CDR3 protein: CASSFGTDTQYF
V gene: TRBV15; J gene: TRBJ2-3; clone size: NA; D gene: TRBD2; CDR3 DNA: TGTGCCACCACCCCCCCCCATCCACTAGCGCGGGAGACAGATACGCAGTATTTT; CDR3 protein: CATTPPHPLARETDTQYF
V gene: TRBV27; J gene: TRBJ2-1; clone size: NA; D gene: TRBD1; CDR3 DNA: TGTGCCAGCAGACTTACAGGGGAGTGGAATGAGCAGTTCTTC; CDR3 protein: CASRLTGEWNEQFF
V gene: TRBV9; J gene: TRBJ2-7; clone size: NA; D gene: NA; CDR3 DNA: TGTGCCAGCAGCGTAGCGGATACCTACGAGCAGTACTTC; CDR3 protein: CASSVADTYEQYF
V gene: TRBV6-2/TRBV6-3; J gene: TRBJ1-5; clone size: NA; D gene: TRBD1; CDR3 DNA: TGTGCCAGCAGTTTGATACAGGGGGCGCCCCAGCATTTT; CDR3 protein: CASSLIQGAPQHF
V gene: TRBV7-2; J gene: TRBJ2-1; clone size: NA; D gene: NA; CDR3 DNA: TGTGCCAGCAGCTTAGTCCCTAGCGCCTCGGGATTGGTCTACAATGAGCAGTTCTTC; CDR3 protein: CASSLVPSASGLVYNEQFF
V gene: TRBV19; J gene: TRBJ2-1; clone size: NA; D gene: NA; CDR3 DNA: TGTGCCAGTAGAGACCTAGCCGATGAGCAGTTCTTC; CDR3 protein: CASRDLADEQFF
V gene: TRBV11-2; J gene: TRBJ1-4; clone size: NA; D gene: TRBD1; CDR3 DNA: TGTGCCAGCAGCCCGTGGACAGGATCGCGCCTCTCAACTAATGAAAAACTGTTTTTT; CDR3 protein: CASSPWTGSRLSTNEKLFF
V gene: TRBV6-5; J gene: TRBJ1-1; clone size: NA; D gene: NA; CDR3 DNA: TGTGCCAGCAGAGGATCCTTAGGGAACACTGAAGCTTTCTTT; CDR3 protein: CASRGSLGNTEAFF
V gene: TRBV28; J gene: TRBJ1-6; clone size: few; D gene: NA; CDR3 DNA: TGTGCCAGCAGTTTATTCCAGGGTATCTATAATTCACCCCTCCACTTT; CDR3 protein: CASSLFQGIYNSPLHF